The rows below give T cell receptor beta chains drawn from one sample of a study of blood T cells in healthy people across ages. TCRdb itself ran the 5' RACE reads through MiXCR, one entry per CDR3 protein. The top ten hold around 21% of the sample, which has some 800,000 distinct CDR3 sequences, 44% seen once. Sequencing used blood. These receptors all come from a man between 60 and 75 years old in good health. The CDR3 runs from the conserved cysteine through the conserved F or W. The order of the fields is D gene, J gene, clone size, V gene, CDR3 DNA, CDR3 protein. D genes are given only for firm matches. Clone size is not always given. Where it is, it says once, few, many or a class for expanded clones.

d_call: TRBD2; j_call: TRBJ2-5; clone_size: NA; v_call: TRBV9; cdr3_nt: TGTGCCAGCAGCGTAGCGGGGGGACCTCAAGGGACCCAGTACTTC; cdr3_aa: CASSVAGGPQGTQYF
d_call: TRBD1; j_call: TRBJ2-7; clone_size: NA; v_call: TRBV7-9; cdr3_nt: TGTGCCAGCAGCGATTCGGGACAGAGGACCTACGAGCAGTACTTC; cdr3_aa: CASSDSGQRTYEQYF
d_call: NA; j_call: TRBJ1-4; clone_size: few; v_call: TRBV9; cdr3_nt: TGTGCCAGCAGCGTAGCTGGTCATTGGGCTGAAAAACTGTTTTTT; cdr3_aa: CASSVAGHWAEKLFF
d_call: TRBD2; j_call: TRBJ2-5; clone_size: NA; v_call: TRBV5-1; cdr3_nt: TGCGCCAGCAAACGGAACCTAGCGGGCCGCGGAGAGACCCAGTACTTC; cdr3_aa: CASKRNLAGRGETQYF
d_call: NA; j_call: TRBJ1-2; clone_size: NA; v_call: TRBV30; cdr3_nt: TGTGCCTTGAGTTTAGGGGCTTGGGGCTACACCTTC; cdr3_aa: CALSLGAWGYTF
d_call: TRBD2; j_call: TRBJ2-5; clone_size: NA; v_call: TRBV5-1; cdr3_nt: TGCGCCAGCAGCTTGGGGACTAGCGGTACCCAGTACTTC; cdr3_aa: CASSLGTSGTQYF
d_call: TRBD1; j_call: TRBJ2-3; clone_size: NA; v_call: TRBV3-1; cdr3_nt: TGTGCCAGCAGCCCCTACACAGGGGACACAGATACGCAGTATTTT; cdr3_aa: CASSPYTGDTDTQYF
d_call: TRBD1; j_call: TRBJ2-5; clone_size: NA; v_call: TRBV7-9; cdr3_nt: TGTGCCAGCAGCTTAGGACAGGGGCTGGAGTCCCAGTACTTC; cdr3_aa: CASSLGQGLESQYF
d_call: NA; j_call: TRBJ2-5; clone_size: many; v_call: TRBV7-2; cdr3_nt: TGTGCCAGCAGCTTAGCGGGCCGTAGGGAGACCCAGTACTTC; cdr3_aa: CASSLAGRRETQYF
d_call: NA; j_call: TRBJ1-4; clone_size: NA; v_call: TRBV20-1; cdr3_nt: TGCAGTGCTACCCTCCGAGGTGACAATGAAAAACTGTTTTTT; cdr3_aa: CSATLRGDNEKLFF
d_call: TRBD1; j_call: TRBJ2-5; clone_size: NA; v_call: TRBV5-1; cdr3_nt: TGCGCCAGCAGCTTAGGGGGCCCCGAAGAGACCCAGTACTTC; cdr3_aa: CASSLGGPEETQYF
d_call: TRBD2; j_call: TRBJ2-3; clone_size: once; v_call: TRBV29-1; cdr3_nt: TGCGGCGTCGGCGGGGGAACCACAGATACGCAGTATTTT; cdr3_aa: CGVGGGTTDTQYF
d_call: NA; j_call: TRBJ1-1; clone_size: few; v_call: TRBV20-1; cdr3_nt: TGCAGTGCTCCTCGGGCCCGTGGCACTGAAGCTTTCTTT; cdr3_aa: CSAPRARGTEAFF
d_call: TRBD1; j_call: TRBJ2-7; clone_size: few; v_call: TRBV5-5; cdr3_nt: TGTGCCAGCAGCTCGACGACAGGGCTCGGGTTCGAGCAGTACTTC; cdr3_aa: CASSSTTGLGFEQYF
d_call: TRBD1; j_call: TRBJ1-1; clone_size: once; v_call: TRBV2; cdr3_nt: TGTGCCAGCTCTGAGACAGGGAGCATGAACACTGAAGCTTTCTTT; cdr3_aa: CASSETGSMNTEAFF